The source of this T cell receptor beta chain is a study of blood T cell repertoires in COVID-19. Across the whole study: Nucleic acid was either cDNA or gDNA, and it came from T cells, B-cell-depleted T cells, or PBMCs.

In the original workflow: Amplification with reference gene primers provided the estimates of nucleated cell counts. Profiling relied on immunoSEQ multiplex PCR, and the TCRdb table lists in-frame clones only, not all of them. V and J calls and clone size are given by that table; D and trimming were obtained from the DNA. The sample consists of fewer than 150,000 clones, more than 70% of them appearing once. CDR1 and CDR2 from the germline V gene are SEHNR and FQNEAQ (reference sequence). The CDR3 has 15 amino acids. V lost 5 bases to trimming and J lost 0 bases, with 13 bases between them. The sample was peripheral blood. The chain couples TRBV7-9 to TRBJ1-1, with D possibly matching TRBD1 (6 bases). The clonotype originates from a human donor in a cohort sampled during active COVID-19. The CDR3 coding sequence is TGTGCCAGCAGCAGGGGACACTCCATGAACACTGAAGCTTTCTTT. Its protein product is CASSRGHSMNTEAFF. Full variable domain (outside the CDR3, taken from reference TRBV7-9 and TRBJ1-1): DTGVSQNPRHKITKRGQNVTFRCDPISEHNRLYWYRQTLGQGPEFLTYFQNEAQLEKSRLLSDRFSAERPKGSFSTLEIQRTEQGDSAMYLCASSRGHSMNTEAFFGQGTRLTVV.